These 11 T cell receptor beta chains were all obtained from the same sample, sequenced in a study of technical replicates of blood from four donors. TCRdb keeps only in-frame clones here, not all; method: immunoSEQ multiplex PCR. This sample has around 13,000 clones, with around 93% found just once. Sequencing was carried out using PBMCs. These receptors originate from a human donor in good health.

The V gene is TRBV6-5, the J gene TRBJ2-2; possible D gene TRBD1, 5 bases. CDR1 is MNHEY, CDR2 SVGAGI, per germline. Trimming took off 7 bases at V and 1 base at J, with 10 bases between the two ends. The length of the CDR3 is 14 residues. CDR3 in DNA: TGTGCCAGCACGAGGCAGGGGAACACCGGGGAGCTGTTTTTT. It encodes CASTRQGNTGELFF.

This chain connects TRBV18 to TRBJ2-3, with 9 positions matching TRBD2. Germline CDR1 and CDR2: KGHSH and LQKENI. V lost 3 bases and J lost 0; bases outside the gene matches: 4. CDR3 size: 16 residues. The CDR3, as DNA: TGTGCCAGCTCACCCAGACTAGCGGCAAGCACAGATACGCAGTATTTT. It is translated as CASSPRLAASTDTQYF.

This chain connects TRBV27 to TRBJ1-5; maybe TRBD1 (5 bases). V was trimmed by 1 base and J by 6 bases, leaving 16 bases between them. CDR1 is MNHEY and CDR2 is SMNVEV in the germline V gene (reference sequence). The CDR3 has 16 amino acids. CDR3 sequence: CASSLLSRGGVQPQHF. DNA of the CDR3: TGTGCCAGCAGTTTATTGTCCCGGGGAGGGGTTCAGCCCCAGCATTTT.

The chain employs TRBV27 and TRBJ2-7, with 7 positions matching TRBD1. Per the germline V gene, CDR1 is MNHEY and CDR2 is SMNVEV (reference sequence). Trimming cost V 5 bases and J 0 bases; bases outside gene matches: 10. The CDR3 contains 16 residues. This CDR3 is CASSAPTGRGSYEQYF. DNA for the CDR3: TGTGCCAGCAGTGCTCCGACAGGGCGCGGCTCCTACGAGCAGTACTTC.

The chain links TRBV9 to TRBJ1-4; 7 bases map to TRBD1. This CDR3 is 13 amino acids long. The trim removed 5 bases at V and 7 bases at J, leaving 5 bases unmatched. Germline assignment: CDR1 SGDLS and CDR2 YYNGEE. CDR3 amino acids: CASRDDRAEKLFF. The CDR3 DNA sequence: TGTGCCAGCAGGGACGACAGGGCTGAAAAACTGTTTTTT.

This chain uses TRBV18 with TRBJ1-2; D call uncertain. In germline, CDR1 is KGHSH, CDR2 LQKENI. This CDR3 has 15 amino acids. V lost 3 bases to trimming and J lost 3 bases, with 14 bases between them. CDR3 bases: TGTGCCAGCTCACCTAGTGGAGGCTGGGACTATGGCTACACCTTC. This gives the protein CASSPSGGWDYGYTF.

This rearrangement joins TRBV5-4 to TRBJ2-2; 12 bases agree with TRBD2. Per the germline V gene, CDR1 is SGHNT and CDR2 is YYREEE (reference sequence). The CDR3 runs to 15 residues. V lost 10 bases, J lost 4 bases, and 8 bases stayed unmatched. The CDR3 spells CAGLAGGPGTGELFF. The CDR3 region has the DNA TGTGCCGGCCTAGCGGGAGGGCCCGGCACCGGGGAGCTGTTTTTT.

V usage is TRBV27 and J usage is TRBJ1-5; weak D call: TRBD1 (6 bases). The germline V gene encodes CDR1 MNHEY and CDR2 SMNVEV (reference sequence). There are 15 residues in the CDR3. V shed 3 bases and J shed 5 bases, with 14 bases lying between them. CDR3 sequence reads: CASSFSTGQHQPQHF. CDR3 nucleotide sequence: TGTGCCAGCAGTTTCTCCACGGGACAACATCAGCCCCAGCATTTT.

The V call is TRBV5-1, the J call TRBJ1-1; D call uncertain. Trimming cost V 4 bases and J 4 bases, with 14 bases left between them. The CDR3 runs 14 residues. Germline assignment: CDR1 SGHRS and CDR2 YFSETQ. CDR3 nucleotide sequence: TGCGCCAGCAGCCCCCTCGTTGCAGTCACTGAAGCTTTCTTT. Translating gives CASSPLVAVTEAFF. The full variable domain, completed using reference TRBV5-1 and TRBJ1-1, is KAGVTQTPRYLIKTRGQQVTLSCSPISGHRSVSWYQQTPGQGLQFLFEYFSETQRNKGNFPGRFSGRQFSNSRSEMNVSTLELGDSALYLCASSPLVAVTEAFFGQGTRLTVV.

The CDR3 region has the DNA TGTGCCAGCAGCTTGGTTGGGGGGGCGACCCCCCCTGACGAGCAGTACTTC. Translated: CASSLVGGATPPDEQYF. V is TRBV7-9 and J is TRBJ2-7, with D tentatively TRBD2 (7 bases). Per the germline V gene, CDR1 is SEHNR and CDR2 is FQNEAQ (reference sequence). The CDR3 totals 17 residues. V was cut by 3 bases and J by 5 bases, with 23 bases left in between.

The rearrangement links TRBV5-1 to TRBJ2-5, with a possible D match to TRBD1 (6 bases). In germline, CDR1 is SGHRS, CDR2 YFSETQ. Trimming took 5 bases from V and 1 from J, leaving 15 bases between them. There are 15 residues in the CDR3. CDR3 sequence (DNA): TGCGCCAGCAGTTGGTCCGGGACAAGCCAAGAGACCCAGTACTTC. Translated: CASSWSGTSQETQYF.